Listed here is a single T cell receptor (beta chain). Its antigen is not known. Expressed TCRB transcripts got sequenced, as all isolated RNA was reverse transcribed. Clones were read by immunoSEQ multiplex PCR, and TCRdb kept only the in-frame ones, dropping some. The sample lists 45,000 to 65,000 clones, 50% to 55% occurring once. The record originates from a study of beta chain features in type 1 diabetes. General study points: There was a moderate but significant shortening of TCRB CDR3s in all four CD4+ subsets of Type 1 diabetes patients.

CDR3 length: 17 amino acids. Germline CDR1 MDHEN, CDR2 SYDVKM. With 2 bases clipped from V and 8 bases from J, the junction kept 16 bases outside the gene matches. There was one heparinised blood draw per donor, averaging approximately 120 mL. This chain uses TRBV28 with TRBJ1-2; 8 bases agree with TRBD1. The specimen sequenced was Tregs from blood. This TCR came from a woman in her forties with type 1 diabetes. CDR3 loop: CASSLGRDRRRRGGYTF. The CDR3 coding sequence is TGTGCCAGCAGTTTAGGACGGGACAGGCGTCGTAGGGGCGGCTACACCTTC.